These 27 T cell receptor beta chains were sequenced from one sample in a study of shared clonotypes between healthy human individuals. TCRdb's table, derived via immunoSEQ multiplex PCR, lists solely in-frame clones and lacks some. This table has more than 2,000,000 clones, roughly 93% appearing once. Specimen: naive CD4+ T cells from PBMCs. The subset here: CD45RA+ positively selected. Receptors were obtained from a man younger than 35 in good health. Some clones in this sample may be carry-over from other donors' samples.

V usage is TRBV18 and J usage is TRBJ2-7; the D is unclear. The V end lost 2 bases, the J end lost 2 bases, and 10 bases lay between the germline ends. The CDR3 is made up of 14 amino acids. Germline CDR1 is KGHSH and CDR2 is LQKENI. The CDR3 is CASSPRRDAYEQYF. The DNA of the CDR3 is TGTGCCAGCTCACCAAGAAGAGATGCCTACGAGCAGTACTTC.

This sequence joins TRBV7-3 and TRBJ1-1; TRBD1 matches 8 bases. Germline CDR1 SGHTA, CDR2 FQGTGA. The CDR3 covers 15 residues. Trimming removed 5 bases from V and 0 bases from J; junction bases left unmatched: 5. The DNA for the CDR3 is TGTGCCAGCAGCCCCCGGACAGGGTTGAACACTGAAGCTTTCTTT. This gives the protein CASSPRTGLNTEAFF.

The chain has TRBV5-1 and TRBJ1-4; D not certain. The V gene's germline CDR1 is SGHRS and CDR2 YFSETQ. This CDR3 spans 14 amino acids. The V end lost 2 bases, the J end lost 0 bases, and 5 bases lay between the germline ends. CDR3: CASSLEPTNEKLFF. CDR3 nucleotides: TGCGCCAGCAGCTTAGAGCCAACTAATGAAAAACTGTTTTTT.

The V and J genes are TRBV2 and TRBJ2-1; 8 bases line up with TRBD2. This CDR3 is 15 amino acids long. V trimming: 6 bases; J trimming: 0 bases; junction bases outside the gene matches: 4. Germline values: CDR1 SNHLY, CDR2 FYNNEI. The CDR3 is CASSKRESSYNEQFF. The CDR3 DNA reads TGTGCCAGCAGCAAGCGGGAGAGCTCCTACAATGAGCAGTTCTTC.

The chain employs TRBV6-5 and TRBJ1-2; weak D call: TRBD1 (6 bases). V lost 6 bases and J 4 bases, leaving 18 bases between the germline ends. The length of the CDR3 is 15 residues. CDR1 MNHEY and CDR2 SVGAGI come from the germline V gene. CDR3 in amino acids: CASRQDRSPTYGYTF. For the CDR3, the DNA is TGTGCCAGCAGACAAGACAGGAGCCCGACCTATGGCTACACCTTC.

This chain connects TRBV2 to TRBJ2-2; TRBD2 matches at 14 bases. Germline trimming cut 6 bases from V and 7 bases from J; bases unmatched to any gene: 4. In germline, CDR1 is SNHLY, CDR2 FYNNEI. The CDR3 covers 15 residues. As DNA, the CDR3 is TGTGCCAGCAGCGGACTAGCGGGAGGATACGGGGAGCTGTTTTTT. Translation: CASSGLAGGYGELFF.

This chain joins TRBV4-1 and TRBJ2-5, with TRBD1 matching 10 bases. CDR1 is MGHRA, CDR2 YSYEKL, per germline. The CDR3 contains 17 residues. Losses at the gene ends were 1 base for V and 5 bases for J; bases not matched to a gene: 10. CDR3 residues: CASSQVGRDRGGETQYF. CDR3 bases: TGCGCCAGCAGCCAAGTGGGCAGGGACAGGGGTGGCGAGACCCAGTACTTC.

The chain links TRBV7-3 to TRBJ2-7; no firm D call. This CDR3 is 15 amino acids long. V was trimmed by 5 bases and J by 0 bases, leaving 14 bases between them. CDR1 is SGHTA, CDR2 FQGTGA, per germline. CDR3 amino acids: CASSRSWGNSYEQYF. CDR3 in DNA: TGTGCCAGCAGCCGTTCGTGGGGAAACTCCTACGAGCAGTACTTC.

This chain joins TRBV6-6 and TRBJ2-7; D might be TRBD1 or TRBD2, each matching 5 bases. V gave up 6 bases and J gave up 9 bases, with 21 bases separating them. CDR3 length: 14 residues. Looked up from germline, CDR1 is MNHNY and CDR2 is SVGAGI (reference sequence). DNA for the CDR3: TGTGCCAGCAGACTACCGCTCGAAGGGGAGCGGCAGTACTTC. It encodes CASRLPLEGERQYF.

The chain links TRBV18 to TRBJ1-4, with TRBD1 identical over 8 bases. With V trimmed by 3 bases and J by 3 bases, 0 bases remained unmatched. The CDR3 loop spans 14 amino acids. CDR1 and CDR2 (germline): KGHSH, LQKENI. CDR3 nucleotide sequence: TGTGCCAGCTCACCGGACAGGGCTAATGAAAAACTGTTTTTT. Its protein is CASSPDRANEKLFF. Combining the CDR3 with reference TRBV18 and TRBJ1-4 gives the whole variable domain NAGVMQNPRHLVRRRGQEARLRCSPMKGHSHVYWYRQLPEEGLKFMVYLQKENIIDESGMPKERFSAEFPKEGPSILRIQQVVRGDSAAYFCASSPDRANEKLFFGSGTQLSVL.

This chain uses TRBV10-3 with TRBJ2-5, with D maybe TRBD2 (6 bases). The CDR3 extends over 13 amino acids. The V and J ends lost 5 bases and 4 bases respectively, with 11 bases between them. The germline CDR1 and CDR2 sequences are ENHRY and SYGVKD. The CDR3 sequence: CAISTGTSETQYF. CDR3 coding DNA: TGTGCCATCAGTACCGGGACTTCAGAGACCCAGTACTTC.

This chain connects TRBV28 to TRBJ1-5; 9 bases align to TRBD1. The ends lost 5 bases at V and 1 base at J; junction bases unmatched: 9. Germline CDR1 is MDHEN and CDR2 is SYDVKM. The CDR3 spans 17 residues. DNA for the CDR3: TGTGCCAGCAGTCCCCCGGGACAGGGTTTAAGCAATCAGCCCCAGCATTTT. Its protein product is CASSPPGQGLSNQPQHF.

Concerning this clone: The same CDR3 arises from other DNA sequences in this sample as well. The V gene is TRBV19, the J gene TRBJ2-5; the D gene could be TRBD1 or TRBD2 (6 bases each). The CDR3 has 14 residues. Trimming removed 3 bases from V and 4 bases from J, with 12 bases in between. Germline values: CDR1 LNHDA, CDR2 SQIVND (reference sequence). The CDR3 DNA reads TGTGCCAGTAGTATTGGCAGGGGAGGAGAGACCCAGTACTTC. Its protein product is CASSIGRGGETQYF.

The chain combines TRBV7-9 with TRBJ1-1; tentatively, D is TRBD1 (5 bases). The CDR3 covers 15 residues. Germline-derived CDR1 and CDR2 are SEHNR and FQNEAQ (reference sequence). Trimming cost V 2 bases and J 0 bases, with 10 bases left between them. The CDR3 region is CASSLRDGLNTEAFF. The DNA of the CDR3 is TGTGCCAGCAGCTTAAGGGACGGATTGAACACTGAAGCTTTCTTT.

The V gene is TRBV30, the J gene TRBJ2-1; 11 bases fit TRBD2. This CDR3 has 14 residues. The V and J ends lost 2 bases and 8 bases, in that order; junction bases with no gene match: 5. Germline CDR1 GTSNPN, CDR2 SVGIG (reference sequence). The CDR3 reads CAWSPGLADYEQFF. Here the CDR3 DNA reads TGTGCCTGGAGTCCGGGACTAGCGGACTATGAGCAGTTCTTC.

The chain is built from TRBV7-2 and TRBJ2-2; 7 nucleotides agree with TRBD2. Germline trimming cut 2 bases from V and 0 bases from J; bases unmatched to any gene: 3. This CDR3 has 16 amino acids. CDR1 and CDR2 (germline): SGHTA, FQGNSA. CDR3 sequence: CASSLSGIANTGELFF. The CDR3 coding sequence is TGTGCCAGCAGCTTAAGCGGGATCGCGAACACCGGGGAGCTGTTTTTT.

V gene TRBV19 combines with J gene TRBJ2-2; 7 positions agree with TRBD2. Looked up from germline, CDR1 is LNHDA and CDR2 is SQIVND (reference sequence). The CDR3 is made up of 14 amino acids. V lost 6 bases to trimming and J lost 5 bases; unmatched junction nucleotides: 6. The CDR3: CASRSGMWTGELFF. The CDR3 DNA reads TGTGCCAGTAGAAGCGGGATGTGGACCGGGGAGCTGTTTTTT.

This chain joins TRBV5-6 and TRBJ1-6, with D possibly TRBD1 on 6 matching bases. The CDR3 has 16 amino acids. The germline V and J ends were trimmed by 4 bases and 7 bases, with 18 bases remaining between them. The germline gives CDR1 SGHDT, CDR2 YYEEEE. The CDR3 loop is CASSSDWGQNNSPLHF. DNA for the CDR3: TGTGCCAGCAGCAGTGATTGGGGGCAGAACAATTCACCCCTCCACTTT. Based on the CDR3 plus reference TRBV5-6 and TRBJ1-6, the full variable domain is DAGVTQSPTHLIKTRGQQVTLRCSPKSGHDTVSWYQQALGQGPQFIFQYYEEEERQRGNFPDRFSGHQFPNYSSELNVNALLLGDSALYLCASSSDWGQNNSPLHFGNGTRLTVT.

The genes are TRBV28 and TRBJ2-7; the D call may be TRBD1 or TRBD2 (5 bases each). CDR1 and CDR2 (germline): MDHEN, SYDVKM. There are 16 residues in the CDR3. Trimming took 4 bases from V and 2 from J, leaving 18 bases between them. The CDR3 protein is CASSSLGTGVTYEQYF. As DNA, the CDR3 is TGTGCCAGCAGTTCTCTGGGGACGGGCGTCACCTACGAGCAGTACTTC. Using reference TRBV28 and TRBJ2-7 for the parts outside the CDR3, the full variable domain is DVKVTQSSRYLVKRTGEKVFLECVQDMDHENMFWYRQDPGLGLRLIYFSYDVKMKEKGDIPEGYSVSREKKERFSLILESASTNQTSMYLCASSSLGTGVTYEQYFGPGTRLTVT.

The chain has TRBV9 and TRBJ2-3; 8 bases are shared with TRBD1. Germline V gene lookup returns CDR1 SGDLS and CDR2 YYNGEE. The CDR3 covers 16 residues. The trim removed 0 bases at V and 2 bases at J, leaving 5 bases unmatched. For the CDR3, the DNA is TGTGCCAGCAGCGTAGCAGGACAGGGATACACAGATACGCAGTATTTT. Translating gives CASSVAGQGYTDTQYF.

The rearrangement uses TRBV19 and TRBJ2-6; D is unclear. With 5 bases removed from V and 4 bases from J, the gap between germline ends came to 12 bases. Germline V gene sequence: CDR1 LNHDA, CDR2 SQIVND (reference sequence). The length of the CDR3 is 15 residues. CDR3 residues: CASSSNRAGANVLTF. The CDR3 DNA is TGTGCCAGTAGTTCAAACAGAGCCGGGGCCAACGTCCTGACTTTC.

With regard to this clone: Other DNA sequences of this sample code for an identical CDR3. The chain uses TRBV28 and TRBJ1-5; D may be TRBD1 (6 bases). The CDR3 is 14 residues long. Germline V gene lookup returns CDR1 MDHEN and CDR2 SYDVKM. Between the trimmed V and J ends, which lost 5 bases and 0 bases, there was a span of 8 bases. The CDR3 bases are TGTGCCAGCAGTCGGACAGATAGCAATCAGCCCCAGCATTTT. Translated: CASSRTDSNQPQHF. The full variable domain, completed using reference TRBV28 and TRBJ1-5, is DVKVTQSSRYLVKRTGEKVFLECVQDMDHENMFWYRQDPGLGLRLIYFSYDVKMKEKGDIPEGYSVSREKKERFSLILESASTNQTSMYLCASSRTDSNQPQHFGDGTRLSIL.

Notes on this clone: The sample holds other DNA sequences that translate to the same CDR3. The genes are TRBV18 and TRBJ2-7; 7 bases line up with TRBD1. Germline CDR1 reads KGHSH; CDR2 reads LQKENI. This CDR3 region has 15 residues. V trimming: 4 bases; J trimming: 0 bases; junction bases outside the gene matches: 6. The CDR3 protein is CASSLGQSSSYEQYF. The CDR3 nucleotides are TGTGCCAGCTCACTGGGACAGTCAAGCTCCTACGAGCAGTACTTC.

The chain employs TRBV7-3 and TRBJ2-5; D remains ambiguous. Deletions cut 2 bases from V and 5 bases from J, with 9 bases between. The CDR3 length is 13 residues. Germline CDR1 SGHTA, CDR2 FQGTGA. CDR3: CASSLGLWETQYF. CDR3 nucleotides: TGTGCCAGCAGCTTAGGGCTGTGGGAGACCCAGTACTTC. Full variable domain (outside the CDR3, taken from reference TRBV7-3 and TRBJ2-5): GAGVSQTPSNKVTEKGKYVELRCDPISGHTALYWYRQSLGQGPEFLIYFQGTGAADDSGLPNDRFFAVRPEGSVSTLKIQRTERGDSAVYLCASSLGLWETQYFGPGTRLLVL.

The J gene is TRBJ1-1, the V gene TRBV28, with D uncertain. The length of the CDR3 is 12 residues. The germline V and J ends were trimmed by 4 bases and 5 bases, with 8 bases remaining between them. Germline values: CDR1 MDHEN, CDR2 SYDVKM. CDR3 sequence: CASSSWRTEAFF. The CDR3 DNA reads TGTGCCAGCAGTTCTTGGAGGACTGAAGCTTTCTTT.

The chain joins TRBV11-2 to TRBJ1-3; D unresolved. Between the trimmed V and J ends, which lost 1 base and 2 bases, there was a span of 6 bases. Per germline, CDR1 SGHAT and CDR2 FQNNGV. The CDR3 sequence is 14 residues long. The CDR3 loop reads CASSLVSTGNTIYF. The CDR3 DNA is TGTGCCAGCAGCTTAGTATCAACTGGAAACACCATATATTTT. Full variable domain (outside the CDR3, taken from reference TRBV11-2 and TRBJ1-3): EAGVAQSPRYKIIEKRQSVAFWCNPISGHATLYWYQQILGQGPKLLIQFQNNGVVDDSQLPKDRFSAERLKGVDSTLKIQPAKLEDSAVYLCASSLVSTGNTIYFGEGSWLTVV.

CDR3 region: CASSTTGLAGRDTQYF. CDR3 sequence (DNA): TGTGCCAGTAGTACAACGGGTCTAGCGGGGAGAGATACGCAGTATTTT. The genes are TRBV19 and TRBJ2-3; 9 positions agree with TRBD2. The CDR3 sequence is 16 residues long. Germline CDR1 LNHDA, CDR2 SQIVND (reference sequence). V dropped 4 bases and J dropped 5; count of bases not matched to a gene: 10.